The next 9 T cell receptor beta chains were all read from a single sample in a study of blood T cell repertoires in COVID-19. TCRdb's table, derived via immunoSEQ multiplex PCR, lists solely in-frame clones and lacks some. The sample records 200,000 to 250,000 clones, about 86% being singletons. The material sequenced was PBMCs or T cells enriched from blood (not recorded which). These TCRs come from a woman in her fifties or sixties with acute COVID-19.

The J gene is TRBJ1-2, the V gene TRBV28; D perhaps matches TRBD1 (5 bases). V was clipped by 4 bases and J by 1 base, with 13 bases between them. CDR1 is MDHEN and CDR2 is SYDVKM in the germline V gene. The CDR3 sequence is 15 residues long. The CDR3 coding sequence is TGTGCCAGCAGTTCTGGACAATACGATAACTATGGCTACACCTTC. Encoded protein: CASSSGQYDNYGYTF.

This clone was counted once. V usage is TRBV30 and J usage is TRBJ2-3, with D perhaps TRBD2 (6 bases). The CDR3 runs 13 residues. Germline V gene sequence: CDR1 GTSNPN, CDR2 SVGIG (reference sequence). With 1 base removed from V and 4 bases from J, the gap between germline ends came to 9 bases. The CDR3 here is CAWSGGAPDTQYF. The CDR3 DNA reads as TGTGCCTGGAGTGGCGGGGCCCCAGATACGCAGTATTTT.

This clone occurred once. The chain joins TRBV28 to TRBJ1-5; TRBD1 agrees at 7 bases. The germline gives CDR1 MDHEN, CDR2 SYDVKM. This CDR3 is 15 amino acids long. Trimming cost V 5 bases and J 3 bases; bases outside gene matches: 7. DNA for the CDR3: TGTGCCAGCAGTCCCGACAGGGAAGACAATCAGCCCCAGCATTTT. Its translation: CASSPDREDNQPQHF.

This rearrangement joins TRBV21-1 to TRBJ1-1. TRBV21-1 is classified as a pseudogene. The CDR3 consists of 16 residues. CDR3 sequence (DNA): TGTGCCAGCAGGCCCGCGCAGGAGGGTTTCGTGACTGAAGCTTTCTTT. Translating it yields CASRPAQEGFVTEAFF.

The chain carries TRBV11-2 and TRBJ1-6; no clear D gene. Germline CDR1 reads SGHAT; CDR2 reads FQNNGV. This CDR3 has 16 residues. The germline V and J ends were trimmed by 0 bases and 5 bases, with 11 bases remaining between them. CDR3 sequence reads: CASSLERLGDNSPLHF. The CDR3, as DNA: TGTGCCAGCAGCTTAGAACGGCTGGGAGATAATTCACCCCTCCACTTT.

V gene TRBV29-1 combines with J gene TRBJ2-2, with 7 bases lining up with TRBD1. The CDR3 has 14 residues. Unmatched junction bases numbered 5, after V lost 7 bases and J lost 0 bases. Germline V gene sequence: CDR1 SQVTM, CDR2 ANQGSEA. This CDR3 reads CSAVTGANTGELFF. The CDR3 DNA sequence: TGCAGCGCCGTCACAGGGGCGAACACCGGGGAGCTGTTTTTT.

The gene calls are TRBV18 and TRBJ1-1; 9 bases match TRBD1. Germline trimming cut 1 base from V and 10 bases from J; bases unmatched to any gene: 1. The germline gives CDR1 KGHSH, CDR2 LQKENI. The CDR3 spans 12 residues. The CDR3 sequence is CASSPQDRGAFF. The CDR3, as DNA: TGTGCCAGCTCACCACAGGACAGGGGAGCTTTCTTT.

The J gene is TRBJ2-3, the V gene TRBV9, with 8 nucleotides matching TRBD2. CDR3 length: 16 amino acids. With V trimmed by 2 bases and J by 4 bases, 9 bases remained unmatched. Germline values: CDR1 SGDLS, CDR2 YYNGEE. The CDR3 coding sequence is TGTGCCAGCAGCGTGCCGGAGACTAGCGTATCAGATACGCAGTATTTT. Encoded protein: CASSVPETSVSDTQYF.

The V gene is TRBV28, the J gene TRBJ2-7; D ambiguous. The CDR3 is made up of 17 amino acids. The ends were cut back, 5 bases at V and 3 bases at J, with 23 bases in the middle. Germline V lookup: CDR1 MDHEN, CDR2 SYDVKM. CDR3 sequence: CASSLLRLRHIGYEQYF. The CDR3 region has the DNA TGTGCCAGCAGTCTCCTACGTCTAAGACATATCGGCTACGAGCAGTACTTC.